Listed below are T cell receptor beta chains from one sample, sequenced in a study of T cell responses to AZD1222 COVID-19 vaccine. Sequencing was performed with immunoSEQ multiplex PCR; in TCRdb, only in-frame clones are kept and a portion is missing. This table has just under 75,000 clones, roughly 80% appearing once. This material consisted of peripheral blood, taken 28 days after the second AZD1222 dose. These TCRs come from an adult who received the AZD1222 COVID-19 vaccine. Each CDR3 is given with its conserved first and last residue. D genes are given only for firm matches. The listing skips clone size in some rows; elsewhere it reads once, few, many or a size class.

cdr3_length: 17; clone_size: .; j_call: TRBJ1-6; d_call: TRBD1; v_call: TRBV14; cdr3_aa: CASSPPGQGPYNSPLHF; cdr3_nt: TGTGCCAGCAGCCCACCGGGACAGGGTCCCTATAATTCACCCCTCCACTTT
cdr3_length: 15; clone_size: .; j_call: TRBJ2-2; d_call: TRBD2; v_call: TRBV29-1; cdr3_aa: CSVSGTSGSTGELFF; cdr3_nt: TGCAGCGTTTCCGGGACTAGCGGGTCCACCGGGGAGCTGTTTTTT
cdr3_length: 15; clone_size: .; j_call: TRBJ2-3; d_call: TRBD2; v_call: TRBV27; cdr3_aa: CASSLSGNFRYTQYF; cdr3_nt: TGTGCCAGCAGCCTCAGCGGGAATTTTCGGTATACGCAGTATTTT
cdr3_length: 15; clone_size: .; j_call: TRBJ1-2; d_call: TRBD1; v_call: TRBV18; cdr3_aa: CASSPAGTGDYGYTF; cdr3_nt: TGTGCCAGCTCACCCGCCGGGACAGGGGACTACGGCTACACCTTC
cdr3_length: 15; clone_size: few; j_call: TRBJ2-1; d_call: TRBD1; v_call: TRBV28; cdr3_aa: CASRPDRGFYNEQFF; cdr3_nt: TGTGCCAGCAGGCCCGACAGGGGCTTCTACAATGAGCAGTTCTTC
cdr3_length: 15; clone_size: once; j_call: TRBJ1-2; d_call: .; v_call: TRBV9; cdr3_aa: CASSVGSTGRVGYTF; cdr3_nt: TGTGCCAGCAGCGTAGGGTCTACAGGACGGGTAGGCTACACCTTC
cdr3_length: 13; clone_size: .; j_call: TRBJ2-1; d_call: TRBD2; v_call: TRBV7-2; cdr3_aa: CASSLGGGREQFF; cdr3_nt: TGTGCCAGCAGCTTAGGCGGCGGGAGAGAGCAGTTCTTC
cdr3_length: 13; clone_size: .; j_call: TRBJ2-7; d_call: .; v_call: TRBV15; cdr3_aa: CATSRRGTYEQYF; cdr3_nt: TGTGCCACCAGCAGAAGGGGAACCTACGAGCAGTACTTC
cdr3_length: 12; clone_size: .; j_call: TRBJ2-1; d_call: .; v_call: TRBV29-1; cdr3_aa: CSVVPSSNEQFF; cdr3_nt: TGCAGCGTTGTTCCGAGCAGCAATGAGCAGTTCTTC
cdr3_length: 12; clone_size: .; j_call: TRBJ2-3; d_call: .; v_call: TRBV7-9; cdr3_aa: CASSLLTDTQYF; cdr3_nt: TGTGCCAGCAGCTTGTTAACAGATACGCAGTATTTT
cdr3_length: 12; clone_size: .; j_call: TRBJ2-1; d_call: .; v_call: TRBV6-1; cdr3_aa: CATLSAYNEQFF; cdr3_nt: TGTGCCACCTTATCGGCCTACAATGAGCAGTTCTTC
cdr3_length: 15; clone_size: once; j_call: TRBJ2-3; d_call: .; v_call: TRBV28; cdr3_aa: CASSFRTADTDTQYF; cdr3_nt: TGTGCCAGCAGTTTCAGGACAGCCGACACAGATACGCAGTATTTT
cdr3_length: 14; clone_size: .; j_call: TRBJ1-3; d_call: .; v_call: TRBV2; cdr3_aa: CASSWGGGVNTIYF; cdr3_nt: TGTGCCAGCAGTTGGGGCGGAGGTGTAAACACCATATATTTT
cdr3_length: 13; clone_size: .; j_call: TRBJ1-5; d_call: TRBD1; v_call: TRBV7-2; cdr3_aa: CASSFTGGQPQHF; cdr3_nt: TGTGCCAGCAGCTTTACAGGGGGGCAGCCCCAGCATTTT
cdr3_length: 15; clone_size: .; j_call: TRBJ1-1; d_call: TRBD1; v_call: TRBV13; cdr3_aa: CASSLGEGAVTEAFF; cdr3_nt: TGTGCCAGCAGCTTAGGGGAGGGGGCCGTCACTGAAGCTTTCTTT
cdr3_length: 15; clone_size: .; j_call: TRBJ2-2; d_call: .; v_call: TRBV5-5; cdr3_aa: CASSLGGASTGELFF; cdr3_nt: TGTGCCAGCAGCTTGGGTGGGGCCAGCACCGGGGAGCTGTTTTTT
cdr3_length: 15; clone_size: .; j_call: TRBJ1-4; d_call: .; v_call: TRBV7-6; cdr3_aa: CASSLAVGVNEKLFF; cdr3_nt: TGTGCCAGCAGCTTAGCGGTAGGGGTTAATGAAAAACTGTTTTTT
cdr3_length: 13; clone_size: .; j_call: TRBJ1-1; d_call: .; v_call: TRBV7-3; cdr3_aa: CASRQSSNTEAFF; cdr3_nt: TGTGCCAGCCGACAGTCCTCTAACACTGAAGCTTTCTTT
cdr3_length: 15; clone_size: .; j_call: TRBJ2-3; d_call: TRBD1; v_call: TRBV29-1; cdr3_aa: CSVEGQGARADTQYF; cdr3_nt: TGCAGCGTTGAAGGACAGGGGGCGAGGGCAGATACGCAGTATTTT
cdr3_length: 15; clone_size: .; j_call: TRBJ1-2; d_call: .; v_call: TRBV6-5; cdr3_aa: CASSYGGLDMDGYTF; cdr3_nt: TGTGCCAGCAGTTACGGAGGTTTGGATATGGATGGCTACACCTTC
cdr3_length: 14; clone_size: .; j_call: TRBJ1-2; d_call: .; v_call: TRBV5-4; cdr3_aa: CASSPDTVNYGYTF; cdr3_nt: TGTGCCAGCAGCCCAGACACTGTCAACTATGGCTACACCTTC
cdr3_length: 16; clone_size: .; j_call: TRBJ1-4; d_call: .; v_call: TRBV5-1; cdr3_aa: CASSREAADPNEKLFF; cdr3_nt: TGCGCCAGCAGCAGAGAAGCCGCAGACCCTAATGAAAAACTGTTTTTT
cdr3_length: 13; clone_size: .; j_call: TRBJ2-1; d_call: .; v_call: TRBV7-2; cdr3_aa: CASSSPMTAEQFF; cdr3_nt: TGTGCCAGCAGCTCTCCTATGACGGCGGAGCAGTTCTTC
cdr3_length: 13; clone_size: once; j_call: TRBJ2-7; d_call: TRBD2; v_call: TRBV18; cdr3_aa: CASSPPAGDEQYF; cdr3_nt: TGTGCCAGCTCACCACCGGCGGGGGACGAGCAGTACTTC
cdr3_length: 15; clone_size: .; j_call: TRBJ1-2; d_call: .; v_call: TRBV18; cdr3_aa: CASSPPLRQLYGYTF; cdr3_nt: TGTGCCAGCTCACCACCGTTACGCCAACTCTATGGCTACACCTTC
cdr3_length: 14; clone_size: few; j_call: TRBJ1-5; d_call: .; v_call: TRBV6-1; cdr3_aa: CASSEVDRNQPQHF; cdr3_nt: TGTGCCAGCAGTGAAGTGGACCGCAATCAGCCCCAGCATTTT
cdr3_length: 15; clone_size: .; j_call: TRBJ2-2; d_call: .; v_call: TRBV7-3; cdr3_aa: CASSLKDPNTGELFF; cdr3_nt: TGTGCCAGCAGCTTAAAGGACCCGAACACCGGGGAGCTGTTTTTT
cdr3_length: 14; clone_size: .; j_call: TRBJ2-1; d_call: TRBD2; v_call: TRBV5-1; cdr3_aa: CASSLSGGGNEQFF; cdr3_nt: TGCGCCAGCAGCTTGTCGGGAGGGGGCAATGAGCAGTTCTTC
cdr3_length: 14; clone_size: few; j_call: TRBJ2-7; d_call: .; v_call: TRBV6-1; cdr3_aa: CASSEAGGTHEQYF; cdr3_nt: TGTGCCAGCAGTGAAGCAGGGGGGACCCACGAGCAGTACTTC
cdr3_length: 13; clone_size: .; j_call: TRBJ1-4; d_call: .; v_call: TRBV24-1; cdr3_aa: CATSAGPNEKLFF; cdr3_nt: TGTGCCACCTCTGCAGGGCCCAATGAAAAACTGTTTTTT
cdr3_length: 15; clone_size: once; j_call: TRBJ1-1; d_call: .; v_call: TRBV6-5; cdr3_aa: CASSYRGETNTEAFF; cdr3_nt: TGTGCCAGCAGTTACCGAGGGGAGACGAACACTGAAGCTTTCTTT
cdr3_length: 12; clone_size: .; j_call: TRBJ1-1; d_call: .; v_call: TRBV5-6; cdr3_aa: CASSFSDTEAFF; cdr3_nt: TGTGCCAGCAGCTTCAGCGACACTGAAGCTTTCTTT
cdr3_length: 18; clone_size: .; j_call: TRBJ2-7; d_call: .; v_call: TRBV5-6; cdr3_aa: CASSLKLKVQDPWDEQYF; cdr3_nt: TGTGCCAGCAGCTTGAAATTAAAGGTACAGGATCCCTGGGACGAGCAGTACTTC
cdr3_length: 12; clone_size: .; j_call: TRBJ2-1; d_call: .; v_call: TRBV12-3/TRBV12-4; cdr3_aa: CASSFLRGEQFF; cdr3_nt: TGTGCCAGCAGTTTTCTGCGCGGTGAGCAGTTCTTC
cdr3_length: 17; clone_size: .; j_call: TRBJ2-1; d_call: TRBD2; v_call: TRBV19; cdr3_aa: CASSSPIAGVAYNEQFF; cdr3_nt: TGTGCCAGTAGTTCCCCGATAGCGGGAGTAGCCTACAATGAGCAGTTCTTC
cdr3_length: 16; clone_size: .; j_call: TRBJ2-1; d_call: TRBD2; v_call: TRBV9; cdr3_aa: CASSVAGTSGYNEQFF; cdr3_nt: TGTGCCAGCAGCGTAGCCGGGACTAGCGGGTACAATGAGCAGTTCTTC
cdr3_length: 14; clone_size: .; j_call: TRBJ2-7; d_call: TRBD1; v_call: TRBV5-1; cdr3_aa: CASSLAGGTYEQYF; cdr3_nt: TGCGCCAGCAGCTTGGCAGGGGGTACCTACGAGCAGTACTTC
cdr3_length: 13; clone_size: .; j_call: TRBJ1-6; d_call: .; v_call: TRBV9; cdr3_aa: CASSVGGNSPLHF; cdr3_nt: TGTGCCAGCAGCGTAGGGGGTAATTCACCCCTCCACTTT
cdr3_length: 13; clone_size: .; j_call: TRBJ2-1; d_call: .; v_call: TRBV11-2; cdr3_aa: CASSLGTGLRSIF; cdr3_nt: TGTGCCAGCAGCTTAGGGACGGGCCTGAGATCGATCTTC
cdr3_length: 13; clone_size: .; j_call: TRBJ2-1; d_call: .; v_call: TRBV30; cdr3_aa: CAWSRGSYNEQFF; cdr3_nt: TGTGCCTGGAGCAGAGGATCCTACAATGAGCAGTTCTTC
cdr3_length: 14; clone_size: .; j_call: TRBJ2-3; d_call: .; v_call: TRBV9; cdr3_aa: CASSVARRADTQYF; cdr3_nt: TGTGCCAGCAGCGTAGCTAGGCGGGCGGATACGCAGTATTTT
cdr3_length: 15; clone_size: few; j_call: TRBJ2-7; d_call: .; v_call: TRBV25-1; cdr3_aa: CASSELTGGVDEQYF; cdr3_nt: TGTGCCAGCAGTGAACTTACGGGTGGGGTCGACGAGCAGTACTTC
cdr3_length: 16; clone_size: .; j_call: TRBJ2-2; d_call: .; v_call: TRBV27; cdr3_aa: CASSLNAFVGGGELFF; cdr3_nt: TGTGCCAGCAGTTTAAATGCCTTCGTTGGGGGCGGGGAGCTGTTTTTT
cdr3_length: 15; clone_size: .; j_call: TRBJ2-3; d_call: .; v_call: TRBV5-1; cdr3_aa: CASNYAGPGTDTQYF; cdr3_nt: TGCGCCAGCAATTACGCGGGGCCAGGCACAGATACGCAGTATTTT
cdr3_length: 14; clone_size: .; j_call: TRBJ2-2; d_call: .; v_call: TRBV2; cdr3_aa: CASIQGLNTGELFF; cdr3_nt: TGTGCCAGCATACAGGGACTAAACACCGGGGAGCTGTTTTTT
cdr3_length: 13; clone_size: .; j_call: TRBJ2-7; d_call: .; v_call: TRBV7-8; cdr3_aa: CASSSEFTYEQYF; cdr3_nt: TGTGCCAGCAGTAGTGAGTTTACCTACGAGCAGTACTTC
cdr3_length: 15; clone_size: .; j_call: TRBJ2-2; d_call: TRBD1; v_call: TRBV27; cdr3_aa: CASRGGTGVTGELFF; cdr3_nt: TGTGCCAGCAGGGGCGGGACAGGGGTTACCGGGGAGCTGTTTTTT
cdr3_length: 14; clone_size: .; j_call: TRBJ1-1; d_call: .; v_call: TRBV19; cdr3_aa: CASSIGELNTEAFF; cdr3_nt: TGTGCCAGTAGTATAGGGGAGCTGAACACTGAAGCTTTCTTT
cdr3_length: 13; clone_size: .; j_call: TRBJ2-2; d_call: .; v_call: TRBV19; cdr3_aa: CASSNQYTGELFF; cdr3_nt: TGTGCCAGTAGTAACCAATACACCGGGGAGCTGTTTTTT
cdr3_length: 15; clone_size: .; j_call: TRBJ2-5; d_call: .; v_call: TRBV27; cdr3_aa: CASGSGPPRTETQYF; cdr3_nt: TGTGCCAGCGGATCGGGCCCCCCAAGGACCGAGACCCAGTACTTC
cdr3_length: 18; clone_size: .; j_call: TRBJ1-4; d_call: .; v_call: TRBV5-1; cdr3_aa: CASSPGTDSLGTNEKLFF; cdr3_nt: TGCGCCAGCAGCCCGGGGACCGATAGCTTGGGGACTAATGAAAAACTGTTTTTT
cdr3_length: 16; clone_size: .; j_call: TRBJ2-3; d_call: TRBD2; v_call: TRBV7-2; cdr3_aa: CASSLSPTTSGDTQYF; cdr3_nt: TGTGCCAGCAGCTTAAGCCCCACGACTAGCGGAGATACGCAGTATTTT
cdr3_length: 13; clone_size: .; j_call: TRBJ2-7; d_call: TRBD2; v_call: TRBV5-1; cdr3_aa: CASSLVVAGEQYF; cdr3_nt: TGCGCCAGCAGCTTGGTTGTAGCGGGTGAGCAGTACTTC
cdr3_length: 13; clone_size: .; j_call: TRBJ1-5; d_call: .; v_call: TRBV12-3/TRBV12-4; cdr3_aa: CASSPQRNQPQHF; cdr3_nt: TGTGCCAGCAGCCCGCAGAGGAATCAGCCCCAGCATTTT
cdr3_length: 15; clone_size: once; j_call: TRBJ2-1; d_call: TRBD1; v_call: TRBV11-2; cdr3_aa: CASSWTGGDYNEQFF; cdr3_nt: TGTGCCAGCAGCTGGACAGGGGGCGACTACAATGAGCAGTTCTTC